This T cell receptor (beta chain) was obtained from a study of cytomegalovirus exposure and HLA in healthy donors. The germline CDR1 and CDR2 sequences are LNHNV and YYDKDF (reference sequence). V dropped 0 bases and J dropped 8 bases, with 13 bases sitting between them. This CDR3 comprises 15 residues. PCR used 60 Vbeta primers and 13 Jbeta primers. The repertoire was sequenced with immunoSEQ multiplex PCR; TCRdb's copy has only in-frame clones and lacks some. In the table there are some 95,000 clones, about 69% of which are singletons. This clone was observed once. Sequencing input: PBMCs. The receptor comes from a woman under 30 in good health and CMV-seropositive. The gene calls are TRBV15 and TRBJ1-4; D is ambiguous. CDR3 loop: CATSRDEVMREKLFF. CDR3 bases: TGTGCCACCAGCAGAGATGAGGTGATGAGAGAAAAACTGTTTTTT.